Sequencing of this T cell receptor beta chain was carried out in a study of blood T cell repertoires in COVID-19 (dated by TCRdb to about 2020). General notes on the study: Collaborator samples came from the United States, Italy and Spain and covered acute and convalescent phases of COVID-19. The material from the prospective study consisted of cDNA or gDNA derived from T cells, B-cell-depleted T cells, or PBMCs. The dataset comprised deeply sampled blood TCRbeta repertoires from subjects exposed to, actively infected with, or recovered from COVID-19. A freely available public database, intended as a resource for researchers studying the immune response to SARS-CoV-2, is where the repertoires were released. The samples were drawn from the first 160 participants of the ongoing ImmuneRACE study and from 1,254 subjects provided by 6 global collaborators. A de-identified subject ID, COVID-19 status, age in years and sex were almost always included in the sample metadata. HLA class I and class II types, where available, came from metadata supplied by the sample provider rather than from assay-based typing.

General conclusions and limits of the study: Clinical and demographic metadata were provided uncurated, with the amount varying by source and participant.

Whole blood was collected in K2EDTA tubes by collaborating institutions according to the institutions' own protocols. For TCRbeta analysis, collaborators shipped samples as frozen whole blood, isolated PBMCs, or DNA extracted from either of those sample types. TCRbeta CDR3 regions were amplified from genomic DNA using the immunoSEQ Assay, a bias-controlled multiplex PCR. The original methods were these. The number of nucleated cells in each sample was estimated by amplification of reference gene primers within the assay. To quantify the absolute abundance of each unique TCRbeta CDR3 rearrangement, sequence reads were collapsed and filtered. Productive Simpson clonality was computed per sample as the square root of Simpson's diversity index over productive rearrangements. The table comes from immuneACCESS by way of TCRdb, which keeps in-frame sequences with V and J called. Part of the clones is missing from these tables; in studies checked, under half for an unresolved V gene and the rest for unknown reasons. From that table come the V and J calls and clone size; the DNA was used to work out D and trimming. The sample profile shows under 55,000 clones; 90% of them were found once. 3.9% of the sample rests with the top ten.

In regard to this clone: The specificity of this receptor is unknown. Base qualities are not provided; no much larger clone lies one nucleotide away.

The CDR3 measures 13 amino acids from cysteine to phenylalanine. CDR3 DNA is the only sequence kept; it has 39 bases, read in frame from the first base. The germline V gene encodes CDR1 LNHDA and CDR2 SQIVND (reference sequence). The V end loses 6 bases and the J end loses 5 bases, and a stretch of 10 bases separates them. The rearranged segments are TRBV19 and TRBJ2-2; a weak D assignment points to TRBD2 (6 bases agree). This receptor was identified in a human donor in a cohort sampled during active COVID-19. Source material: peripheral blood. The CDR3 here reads CASRWRVTGELFF. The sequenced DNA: TGTGCCAGTAGATGGAGGGTTACCGGGGAGCTGTTTTTT. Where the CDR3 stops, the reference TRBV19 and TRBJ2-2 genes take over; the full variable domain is DGGITQSPKYLFRKEGQNVTLSCEQNLNHDAMYWYRQDPGQGLRLIYYSQIVNDFQKGDIAEGYSVSREKKESFPLTVTSAQKNPTAFYLCASRWRVTGELFFGEGSRLTVL.